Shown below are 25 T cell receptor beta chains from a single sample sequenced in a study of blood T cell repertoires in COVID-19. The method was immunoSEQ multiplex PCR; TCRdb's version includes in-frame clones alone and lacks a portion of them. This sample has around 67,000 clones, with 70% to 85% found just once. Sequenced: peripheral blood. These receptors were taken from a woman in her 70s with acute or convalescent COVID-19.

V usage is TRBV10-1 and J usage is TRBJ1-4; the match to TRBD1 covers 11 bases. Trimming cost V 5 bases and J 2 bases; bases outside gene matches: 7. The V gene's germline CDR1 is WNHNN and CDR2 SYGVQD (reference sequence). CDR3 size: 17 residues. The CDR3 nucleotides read TGCGCCAGCAGTCCGGGACAGGGGGTCCAGACTAATGAAAAACTGTTTTTT. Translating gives CASSPGQGVQTNEKLFF.

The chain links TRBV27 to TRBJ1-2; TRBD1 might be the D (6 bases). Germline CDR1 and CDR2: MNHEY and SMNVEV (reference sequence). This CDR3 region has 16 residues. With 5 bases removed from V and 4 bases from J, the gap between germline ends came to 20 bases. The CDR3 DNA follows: TGTGCCAGCAGTCCGGCGACAGGCGTATTGCTCTATGGCTACACCTTC. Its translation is CASSPATGVLLYGYTF.

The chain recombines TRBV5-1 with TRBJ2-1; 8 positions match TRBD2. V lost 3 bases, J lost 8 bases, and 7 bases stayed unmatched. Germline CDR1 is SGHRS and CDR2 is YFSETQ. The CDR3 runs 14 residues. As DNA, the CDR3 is TGCGCCAGCAGCTCCGGGACTAGGATCGATGAGCAGTTCTTC. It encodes CASSSGTRIDEQFF.

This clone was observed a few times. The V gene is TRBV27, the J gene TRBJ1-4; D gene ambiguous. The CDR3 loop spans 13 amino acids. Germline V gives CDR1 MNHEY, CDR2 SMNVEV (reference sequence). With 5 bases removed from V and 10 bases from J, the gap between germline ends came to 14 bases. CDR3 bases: TGTGCCAGCAGTCAACTTGTAGAGAGAAAACTGTTTTTT. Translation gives CASSQLVERKLFF.

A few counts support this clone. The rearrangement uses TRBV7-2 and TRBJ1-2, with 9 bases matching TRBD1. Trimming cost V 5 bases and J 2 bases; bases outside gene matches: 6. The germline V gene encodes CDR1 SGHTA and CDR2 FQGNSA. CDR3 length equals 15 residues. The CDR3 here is CASSPPTGGNYGYTF. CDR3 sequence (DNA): TGTGCCAGCAGCCCCCCGACAGGGGGAAACTATGGCTACACCTTC. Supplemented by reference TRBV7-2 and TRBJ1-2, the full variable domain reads GAGVSQSPSNKVTEKGKDVELRCDPISGHTALYWYRQSLGQGLEFLIYFQGNSAPDKSGLPSDRFSAERTGGSVSTLTIQRTQQEDSAVYLCASSPPTGGNYGYTFGSGTRLTVV.

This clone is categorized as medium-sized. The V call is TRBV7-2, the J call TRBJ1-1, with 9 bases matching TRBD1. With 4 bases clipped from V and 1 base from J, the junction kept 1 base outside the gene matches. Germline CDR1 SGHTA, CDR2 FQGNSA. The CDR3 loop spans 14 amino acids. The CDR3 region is CASSWTGENTEAFF. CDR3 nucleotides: TGTGCCAGCAGCTGGACAGGGGAGAACACTGAAGCTTTCTTT.

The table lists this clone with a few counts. The CDR3 DNA sequence: TGCAGCGTAGGCGGACAGGGGGCGTACGAGCAGTACTTC. It specifies CSVGGQGAYEQYF. This sequence joins TRBV29-1 and TRBJ2-7, with 11 positions matching TRBD1. The CDR3 spans 13 residues. CDR1 is SQVTM, CDR2 ANQGSEA, per germline. V lost 6 bases, J lost 4 bases, and 5 bases stayed unmatched.

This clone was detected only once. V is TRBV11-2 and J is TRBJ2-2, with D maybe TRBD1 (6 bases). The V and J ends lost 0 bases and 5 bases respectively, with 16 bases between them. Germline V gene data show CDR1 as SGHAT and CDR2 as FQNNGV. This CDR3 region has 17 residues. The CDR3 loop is CASSLETGGGHTGELFF. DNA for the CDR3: TGTGCCAGCAGCTTAGAAACTGGTGGGGGCCATACCGGGGAGCTGTTTTTT.

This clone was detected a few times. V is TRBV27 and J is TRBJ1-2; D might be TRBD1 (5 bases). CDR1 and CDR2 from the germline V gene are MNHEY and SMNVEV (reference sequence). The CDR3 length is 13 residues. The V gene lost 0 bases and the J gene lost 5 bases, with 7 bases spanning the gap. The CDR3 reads CASSLSGQYGYTF. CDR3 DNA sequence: TGTGCCAGCAGTTTATCGGGGCAGTATGGCTACACCTTC.

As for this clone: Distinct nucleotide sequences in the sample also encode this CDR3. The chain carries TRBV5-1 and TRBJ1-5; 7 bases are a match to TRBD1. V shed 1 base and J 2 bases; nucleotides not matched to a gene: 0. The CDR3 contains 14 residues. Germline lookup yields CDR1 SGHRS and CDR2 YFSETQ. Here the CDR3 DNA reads TGCGCCAGCAGCTTGACAGGGGGCAATCAGCCCCAGCATTTT. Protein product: CASSLTGGNQPQHF. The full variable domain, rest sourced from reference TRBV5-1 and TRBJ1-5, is KAGVTQTPRYLIKTRGQQVTLSCSPISGHRSVSWYQQTPGQGLQFLFEYFSETQRNKGNFPGRFSGRQFSNSRSEMNVSTLELGDSALYLCASSLTGGNQPQHFGDGTRLSIL.

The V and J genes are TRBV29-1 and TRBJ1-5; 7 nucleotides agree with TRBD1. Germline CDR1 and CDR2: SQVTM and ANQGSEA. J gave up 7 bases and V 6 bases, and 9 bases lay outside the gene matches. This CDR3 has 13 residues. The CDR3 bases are TGCAGCGTCCTACAGGGGCATGGGCAGCCCCAGCATTTT. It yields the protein CSVLQGHGQPQHF.

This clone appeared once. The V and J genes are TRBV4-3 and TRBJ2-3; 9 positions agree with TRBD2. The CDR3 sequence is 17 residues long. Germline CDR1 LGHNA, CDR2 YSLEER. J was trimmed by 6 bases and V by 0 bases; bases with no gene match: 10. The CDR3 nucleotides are TGCGCCAGCAGCCAAGATTTAGCGGGAGTAAGGGCGGATACGCAGTATTTT. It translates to CASSQDLAGVRADTQYF.

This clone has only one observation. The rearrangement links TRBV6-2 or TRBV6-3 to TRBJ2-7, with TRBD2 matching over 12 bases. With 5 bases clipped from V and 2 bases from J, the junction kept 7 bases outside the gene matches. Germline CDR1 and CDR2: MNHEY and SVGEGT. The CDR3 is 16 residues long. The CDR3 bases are TGTGCCAGCAGTCCCGGGACTAGCGGGTCGGCCTACGAGCAGTACTTC. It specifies CASSPGTSGSAYEQYF.

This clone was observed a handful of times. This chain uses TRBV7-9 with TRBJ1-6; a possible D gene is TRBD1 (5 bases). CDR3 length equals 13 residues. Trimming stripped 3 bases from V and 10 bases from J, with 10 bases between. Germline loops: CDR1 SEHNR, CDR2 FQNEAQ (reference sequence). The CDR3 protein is CASSFGGWSPLHF. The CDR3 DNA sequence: TGTGCCAGCAGCTTCGGGGGATGGTCACCCCTCCACTTT. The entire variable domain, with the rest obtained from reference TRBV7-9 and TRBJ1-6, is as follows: DTGVSQNPRHKITKRGQNVTFRCDPISEHNRLYWYRQTLGQGPEFLTYFQNEAQLEKSRLLSDRFSAERPKGSFSTLEIQRTEQGDSAMYLCASSFGGWSPLHFGNGTRLTVT.

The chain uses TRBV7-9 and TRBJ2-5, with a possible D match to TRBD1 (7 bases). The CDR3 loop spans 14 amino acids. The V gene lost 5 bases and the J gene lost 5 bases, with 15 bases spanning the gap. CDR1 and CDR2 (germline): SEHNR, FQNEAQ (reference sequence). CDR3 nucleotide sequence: TGTGCCAGCAGCCCAGACAGGGCGGGGGAGACCCAGTACTTC. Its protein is CASSPDRAGETQYF.

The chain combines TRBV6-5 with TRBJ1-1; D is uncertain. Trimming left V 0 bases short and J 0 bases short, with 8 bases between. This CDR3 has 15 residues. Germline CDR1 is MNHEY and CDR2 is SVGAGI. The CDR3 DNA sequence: TGTGCCAGCAGTTACTCACAGCTAATGAACACTGAAGCTTTCTTT. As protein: CASSYSQLMNTEAFF.

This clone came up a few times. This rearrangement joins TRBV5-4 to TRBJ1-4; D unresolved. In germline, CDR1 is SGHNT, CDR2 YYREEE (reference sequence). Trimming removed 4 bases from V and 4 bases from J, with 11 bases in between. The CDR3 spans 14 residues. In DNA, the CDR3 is TGTGCCAGCAGCCCAAGAGCCGATAATGAAAAACTGTTTTTT. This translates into CASSPRADNEKLFF.

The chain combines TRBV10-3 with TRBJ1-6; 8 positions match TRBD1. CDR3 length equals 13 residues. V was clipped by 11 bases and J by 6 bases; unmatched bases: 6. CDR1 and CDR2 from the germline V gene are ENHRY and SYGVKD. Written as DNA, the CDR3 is TGTGCCGCGCAGGGGGCTGGTAATTCACCCCTCCACTTT. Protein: CAAQGAGNSPLHF.

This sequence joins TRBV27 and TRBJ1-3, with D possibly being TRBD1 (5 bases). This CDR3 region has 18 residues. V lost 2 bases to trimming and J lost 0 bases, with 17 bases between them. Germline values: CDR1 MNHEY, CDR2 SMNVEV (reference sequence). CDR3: CASSLNMGQQSSGNTIYF. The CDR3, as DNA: TGTGCCAGCAGTTTAAATATGGGGCAACAGAGCTCTGGAAACACCATATATTTT.

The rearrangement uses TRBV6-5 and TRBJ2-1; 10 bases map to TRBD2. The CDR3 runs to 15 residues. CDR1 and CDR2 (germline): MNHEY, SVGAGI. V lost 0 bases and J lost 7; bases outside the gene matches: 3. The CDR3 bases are TGTGCCAGCAGTTACTCTACTAGCGGGAATAATGAGCAGTTCTTC. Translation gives CASSYSTSGNNEQFF.

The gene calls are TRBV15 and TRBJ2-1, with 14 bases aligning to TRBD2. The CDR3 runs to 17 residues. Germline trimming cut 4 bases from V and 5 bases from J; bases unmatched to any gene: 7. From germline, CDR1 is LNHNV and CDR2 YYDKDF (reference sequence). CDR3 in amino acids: CATSTNPGLAGDNEQFF. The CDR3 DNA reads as TGTGCCACCAGCACCAACCCGGGACTAGCGGGAGACAATGAGCAGTTCTTC. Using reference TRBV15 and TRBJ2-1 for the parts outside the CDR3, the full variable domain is DAMVIQNPRYQVTQFGKPVTLSCSQTLNHNVMYWYQQKSSQAPKLLFHYYDKDFNNEADTPDNFQSRRPNTSFCFLDIRSPGLGDTAMYLCATSTNPGLAGDNEQFFGPGTRLTVL.

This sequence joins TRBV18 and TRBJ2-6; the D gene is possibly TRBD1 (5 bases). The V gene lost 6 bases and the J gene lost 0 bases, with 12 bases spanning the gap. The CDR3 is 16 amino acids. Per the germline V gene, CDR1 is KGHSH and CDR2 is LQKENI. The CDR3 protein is CASSSFGASGANVLTF. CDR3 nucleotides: TGTGCCAGCTCTTCGTTTGGGGCCTCTGGGGCCAACGTCCTGACTTTC.

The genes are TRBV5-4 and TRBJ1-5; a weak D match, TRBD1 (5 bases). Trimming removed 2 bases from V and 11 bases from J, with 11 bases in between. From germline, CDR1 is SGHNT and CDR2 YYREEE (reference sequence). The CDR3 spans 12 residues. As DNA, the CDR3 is TGTGCCAGCAGCTTATATGGGGGGTCCCAGCATTTT. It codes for CASSLYGGSQHF.

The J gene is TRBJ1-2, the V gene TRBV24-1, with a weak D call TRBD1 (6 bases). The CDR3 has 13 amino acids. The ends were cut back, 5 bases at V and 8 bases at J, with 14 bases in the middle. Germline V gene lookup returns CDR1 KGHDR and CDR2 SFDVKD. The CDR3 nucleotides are TGTGCCACCAGTGGACAGGAGGAAGGCGGCTACACCTTC. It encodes CATSGQEEGGYTF.

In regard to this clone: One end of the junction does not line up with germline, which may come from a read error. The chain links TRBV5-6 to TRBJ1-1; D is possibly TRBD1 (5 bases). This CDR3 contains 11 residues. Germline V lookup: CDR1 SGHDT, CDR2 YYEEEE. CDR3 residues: CASSSGGRHQF. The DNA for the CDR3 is TGTGCCAGCAGCTCGGGGGGGAGACACCAGTTT.